Listed here are 10 T cell receptor beta chains from one sample, sequenced in a study of response to subunit inactivated influenza vaccine. TCRdb re-analysed the RT-PCR reads in MiXCR, keeping a single row per CDR3 protein. The sample includes roughly 500,000 distinct CDR3 sequences, 25% of them seen just once. This sample comprised CD4+ T cells sorted from PBMCs, obtained 4 to 6 days after vaccination. The receptors come from a man between 50 and 59 years old who received an inactivated influenza vaccine.

This clonotype turned up a few times. V usage is TRBV29-1 and J usage is TRBJ1-5, with D hard to call. Germline lookup yields CDR1 SQVTM and CDR2 ANQGSEA. The CDR3 spans 12 residues. The V gene lost 5 bases and the J gene lost 2 bases, with 7 bases spanning the gap. CDR3 nucleotides: TGCAGCGTTTTGGCAGGCAATCAGCCCCAGCATTTT. Its protein product is CSVLAGNQPQHF.

The V call is TRBV4-2, the J call TRBJ1-1; D possibly corresponds to TRBD1 (5 bases). Germline V gives CDR1 LGHNA, CDR2 YNFKEQ. There are 15 residues in the CDR3. Trimming cost V 1 base and J 4 bases, with 13 bases left between them. Here the CDR3 DNA reads TGTGCCAGCAGCCAAGGGCGGGGCGGTGGCACTGAAGCTTTCTTT. Amino acid sequence: CASSQGRGGGTEAFF.

This clonotype has a handful of counts. The chain combines TRBV20-1 with TRBJ2-7; a possible D gene is TRBD1 (6 bases). Germline V gives CDR1 DFQATT, CDR2 SNEGSKA (reference sequence). The CDR3 totals 14 residues. V lost 3 bases, J lost 2 bases, and 14 bases lay in between. CDR3 nucleotide sequence: TGCAGTGCTAGCAGACAGGACAGAACCTACGAGCAGTACTTC. Its translation: CSASRQDRTYEQYF.

This clonotype has a handful of counts. This chain joins TRBV6-5 and TRBJ2-7; perhaps TRBD1 as D (6 bases). Germline CDR1 reads MNHEY; CDR2 reads SVGAGI. This CDR3 comprises 15 residues. Between the trimmed V and J ends, which lost 0 bases and 0 bases, there was a span of 9 bases. DNA for the CDR3: TGTGCCAGCAGTTACTCAGGGACATCCTCCTACGAGCAGTACTTC. Protein sequence: CASSYSGTSSYEQYF.

The gene calls are TRBV5-1 and TRBJ2-7, with D perhaps matching TRBD1 (6 bases). This CDR3 has 14 amino acids. Germline V gene lookup returns CDR1 SGHRS and CDR2 YFSETQ. Trimming cost V 0 bases and J 6 bases, with 13 bases left between them. The CDR3 region has the DNA TGCGCCAGCAGCTTGGAACAGGGATCCGGCGAGCAGTACTTC. Encoded protein: CASSLEQGSGEQYF. Full variable domain (remainder filled in from reference TRBV5-1 and TRBJ2-7): KAGVTQTPRYLIKTRGQQVTLSCSPISGHRSVSWYQQTPGQGLQFLFEYFSETQRNKGNFPGRFSGRQFSNSRSEMNVSTLELGDSALYLCASSLEQGSGEQYFGPGTRLTVT.

V and J are TRBV6-2 or TRBV6-3 and TRBJ2-7; D is unclear. Per the germline V gene, CDR1 is MNHEY and CDR2 is SVGEGT. The CDR3 is 14 residues long. Trimming cost V 6 bases and J 3 bases, with 15 bases left between them. As DNA, the CDR3 is TGTGCCAGCAGAAATTCTTTTAGCAGCTACGAGCAGTACTTC. Its translation: CASRNSFSSYEQYF.

This clonotype has more than one count but fewer than ten. The chain has TRBV5-1 and TRBJ1-2, with TRBD1 identical over 11 bases. The germline CDR1 and CDR2 sequences are SGHRS and YFSETQ. The CDR3 loop spans 16 amino acids. The V gene end was trimmed by 4 bases and the J gene end by 4 bases; junction bases not matched to a gene: 9. The CDR3: CASSPGTGGSSYGYTF. CDR3 nucleotide sequence: TGCGCCAGCAGCCCCGGGACAGGGGGTTCGAGCTATGGCTACACCTTC.

The chain links TRBV10-3 to TRBJ2-2; 9 bases line up with TRBD1. Germline loops: CDR1 ENHRY, CDR2 SYGVKD. Losses at the gene ends were 6 bases for V and 2 bases for J; bases not matched to a gene: 4. CDR3 size: 15 residues. The CDR3 bases are TGTGCCATCAGGCAGGGACAGGGCAACACCGGGGAGCTGTTTTTT. Its protein product is CAIRQGQGNTGELFF.

This clonotype was seen only a few times. The chain links TRBV20-1 to TRBJ2-1; the D gene could be TRBD1 or TRBD2 (5 bases each). This CDR3 has 15 residues. Germline CDR1 and CDR2: DFQATT and SNEGSKA (reference sequence). V lost 5 bases, J lost 6 bases, and 20 bases lay in between. CDR3 residues: CSASAGGTLGNEQFF. CDR3 bases: TGCAGTGCTTCTGCGGGTGGGACCTTGGGCAATGAGCAGTTCTTC.

This clonotype has a handful of counts. The chain couples TRBV5-1 to TRBJ2-5, with 7 nucleotides matching TRBD2. Germline CDR1 reads SGHRS; CDR2 reads YFSETQ. With V trimmed by 3 bases and J by 5 bases, 13 bases remained unmatched. The CDR3 covers 16 residues. DNA of the CDR3: TGCGCCAGCAGCTCGCTTGGGATAGCGGGTAGGGAGACCCAGTACTTC. Protein product: CASSSLGIAGRETQYF.